This T cell receptor (beta chain) was retrieved from a study of blood T cell repertoires in COVID-19. The protocol was immunoSEQ multiplex PCR, while the TCRdb copy is restricted to in-frame clones and leaves out a portion. The table shows approximately 70,000 clones, with around nine tenths occurring only once. The CDR3 totals 15 residues. V shed 3 bases, J shed 4 bases, and the junction held 6 bases outside the gene matches. The germline CDR1 and CDR2 sequences are LGHDT and YNNKEL (reference sequence). The count of this clone is one. The specimen was peripheral blood. The V and J genes are TRBV3-1 (or the pseudogene TRBV3-2) and TRBJ2-5, with TRBD1 identical over 9 bases. The clonotype was recovered from a woman in her fifties or sixties with acute or convalescent COVID-19. The CDR3, as DNA: TGTGCCAGCAGCCACAAAATGGACAGGGGAGAGACCCAGTACTTC. Protein: CASSHKMDRGETQYF.